The T cell receptor beta chain described here comes from a study of blood T cell repertoires in COVID-19. Whole-study context: T cells, B-cell-depleted T cells, or PBMCs supplied cDNA or gDNA.

Each participant's cohort was designated according to participant-reported clinical history. The CDR3 has 12 amino acids. V shed 3 bases and J shed 4 bases, with 5 bases lying between them. The germline V gene encodes CDR1 KGHDR and CDR2 SFDVKD. The assay was immunoSEQ multiplex PCR, and TCRdb's table has in-frame clones only and misses some. The repertoire holds 280,000 or so clones, with 70% to 90% as singletons. The rearrangement joins TRBV24-1 to TRBJ1-2; tentative D call: TRBD1 (5 bases). The sequencing sample was made of PBMCs or T cells enriched from blood (not recorded which). The clonotype originates from a woman aged 35 to 49 who had recovered from COVID-19. This CDR3 reads CATSDRGYGYTF. The CDR3 bases are TGTGCCACCAGTGATAGGGGCTATGGCTACACCTTC.